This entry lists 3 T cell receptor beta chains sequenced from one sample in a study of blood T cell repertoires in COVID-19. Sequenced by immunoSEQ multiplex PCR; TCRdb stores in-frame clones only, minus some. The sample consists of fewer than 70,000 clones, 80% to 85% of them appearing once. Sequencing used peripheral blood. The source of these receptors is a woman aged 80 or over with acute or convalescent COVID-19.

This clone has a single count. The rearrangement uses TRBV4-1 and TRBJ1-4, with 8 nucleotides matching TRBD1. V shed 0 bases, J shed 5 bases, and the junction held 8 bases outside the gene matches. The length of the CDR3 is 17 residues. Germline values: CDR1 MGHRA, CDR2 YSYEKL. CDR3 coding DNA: TGCGCCAGCAGCCAAGATCGGAGCACAGGGGGGAATGAAAAACTGTTTTTT. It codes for CASSQDRSTGGNEKLFF.

The CDR3 is CASSPDRGLQTQYF. In DNA, the CDR3 is TGCGCCAGCAGCCCGGACAGGGGGCTACAGACCCAGTACTTC. This chain links TRBV10-1 with TRBJ2-5; 11 bases fit TRBD1. This CDR3 has 14 residues. From germline, CDR1 is WNHNN and CDR2 SYGVQD (reference sequence). Unmatched junction bases numbered 6, after V lost 6 bases and J lost 6 bases.

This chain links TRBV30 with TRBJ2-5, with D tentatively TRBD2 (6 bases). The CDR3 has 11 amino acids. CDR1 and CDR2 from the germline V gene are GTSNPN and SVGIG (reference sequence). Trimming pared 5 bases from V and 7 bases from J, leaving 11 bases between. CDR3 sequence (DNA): TGTGCCTGGGAAGAGGGAGGGACCCAGTACTTC. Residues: CAWEEGGTQYF. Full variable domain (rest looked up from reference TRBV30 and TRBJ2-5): SQTIHQWPATLVQPVGSPLSLECTVEGTSNPNLYWYRQAAGRGLQLLFYSVGIGQISSEVPQNLSASRPQDRQFILSSKKLLLSDSGFYLCAWEEGGTQYFGPGTRLLVL.